A selection of T cell receptor beta chains follows, all from one sample in a study of identical twins. TCRdb independently ran MiXCR on the 5' RACE reads; one entry per CDR3 protein. Found here are about 530,000 distinct CDR3 sequences, around 24% of them singletons; the top ten hold approximately 0.48%. This sample was also put to use in a study of yellow fever vaccine responses in identical twins.

Sequences were obtained from CD4+ T cells sorted from blood. Source of these receptors: a young woman in good health. CDR3s include the opening cysteine and the closing phenylalanine or tryptophan. The D gene is left open where the match is weak. The size of a clone is reported for some rows only, either as once, few or many, or as a class for expanded clones.

v_gene	abundance	d_gene	j_gene	CDR3aa	CDR3nt
TRBV10-3	.	.	TRBJ1-1	CASNGGPFTEAFF	TGTGCCTCTAATGGGGGTCCCTTCACTGAAGCTTTCTTT
TRBV20-1	.	.	TRBJ1-1	CSARGGVGTEAFF	TGCAGTGCTAGGGGTGGCGTGGGCACTGAAGCTTTCTTT
TRBV2	.	TRBD2	TRBJ2-5	CASSEFREGQETQYF	TGTGCCAGCAGTGAGTTTCGGGAGGGCCAAGAGACCCAGTACTTC
TRBV12-3/TRBV12-4	few	.	TRBJ2-7	CASSIRGDSYEQYF	TGTGCCAGCAGCATCAGGGGCGATTCCTACGAGCAGTACTTC
TRBV25-1	few	.	TRBJ2-5	CASSRGKQETQYF	TGTGCCAGCAGTCGGGGGAAACAAGAGACCCAGTACTTC
TRBV5-1	.	.	TRBJ2-7	CASSYGSSSYEQYF	TGCGCCAGCAGCTATGGCTCCAGCTCCTACGAGCAGTACTTC
TRBV9	few	TRBD2	TRBJ2-1	CASSVRSGGYNEQFF	TGTGCCAGCAGCGTACGTAGCGGGGGTTACAATGAGCAGTTCTTC
TRBV12-3/TRBV12-4	many	.	TRBJ1-5	CASSLSGQPQHF	TGTGCCAGCAGTTTGTCGGGTCAGCCCCAGCATTTT
TRBV5-1	few	TRBD2	TRBJ2-1	CASSRSGTQTYNEQFF	TGCGCCAGCAGCCGGAGCGGGACCCAGACCTACAATGAGCAGTTCTTC
TRBV12-3/TRBV12-4	.	.	TRBJ1-1	CASSLGGGIMNTEAFF	TGTGCCAGCAGTTTAGGTGGGGGGATAATGAACACTGAAGCTTTCTTT
TRBV5-4	many	.	TRBJ2-2	CASSLGGQNTGELFF	TGTGCCAGCAGCTTGGGGGGACAGAACACCGGGGAGCTGTTTTTT
TRBV12-3/TRBV12-4	.	TRBD2	TRBJ2-3	CASSPTSGGGYF	TGTGCCAGCAGTCCGACTAGCGGGGGGGGGTATTTT
TRBV28	.	.	TRBJ2-2	CASSLLDRSTGELFF	TGTGCCAGCAGTCTCTTAGACAGGTCTACCGGGGAGCTGTTTTTT
TRBV28	.	.	TRBJ2-2	CASTRGQGFTGELFF	TGTGCCAGCACCCGAGGGCAGGGCTTCACCGGGGAGCTGTTTTTT
TRBV25-1	.	TRBD1	TRBJ2-5	CASSELQTGAEETQYF	TGTGCCAGCAGTGAATTACAGACAGGGGCTGAAGAGACCCAGTACTTC
TRBV5-1	few	TRBD1	TRBJ2-1	CASSHRQGVDEQFF	TGCGCCAGCAGCCACCGACAGGGGGTAGATGAGCAGTTCTTC
TRBV3-1	few	.	TRBJ1-1	CASSQGYENTEAFF	TGTGCCAGCAGCCAAGGCTATGAAAACACTGAAGCTTTCTTT
TRBV24-1	few	TRBD1	TRBJ2-1	CATSDSTPVGQGASEQFF	TGTGCCACCAGTGATTCAACGCCCGTGGGGCAGGGGGCGAGTGAGCAGTTCTTC
TRBV29-1	few	.	TRBJ2-1	CSAGTLYNEQFF	TGCAGCGCCGGGACACTATACAATGAGCAGTTCTTC
TRBV2	few	.	TRBJ2-1	CASRHNSGQGFF	TGTGCCAGCAGGCACAACTCGGGACAAGGATTCTTC
TRBV28	few	.	TRBJ2-3	CASSPDGDTQYF	TGTGCCAGCAGCCCAGACGGGGATACGCAGTATTTT
TRBV10-3	.	TRBD2	TRBJ2-2	CAISETLAGNTGELFF	TGTGCCATCAGTGAGACCCTAGCGGGGAACACCGGGGAGCTGTTTTTT
TRBV7-9	few	TRBD1	TRBJ2-2	CASSLRTGPNTGELFF	TGTGCCAGCAGCTTACGGACAGGCCCGAACACCGGGGAGCTGTTTTTT
TRBV11-3	.	.	TRBJ2-1	CASSSDYGNEQFF	TGTGCCAGCAGCTCGGACTATGGCAATGAGCAGTTCTTC
TRBV24-1	.	.	TRBJ2-3	CATSVSGVDTQYF	TGTGCCACCAGTGTATCGGGGGTAGATACGCAGTATTTT
TRBV2	.	.	TRBJ2-4	CASTGGIRDIQYF	TGTGCCAGCACTGGGGGGATTAGAGACATTCAGTACTTC
TRBV5-1	.	.	TRBJ2-7	CASSLAHGGNYYEQYF	TGCGCCAGCAGCTTGGCCCATGGAGGCAACTACTACGAGCAGTACTTC
TRBV7-2	few	.	TRBJ2-3	CASSSPPRGPERYTQYF	TGTGCCAGCAGCTCCCCCCCCCGTGGGCCCGAGAGATATACGCAGTATTTT
TRBV5-1	.	TRBD2	TRBJ2-2	CASSLAGLAGIAGELFF	TGCGCCAGCAGCTTGGCTGGACTAGCGGGGATCGCCGGGGAGCTGTTTTTT
TRBV9	.	TRBD2	TRBJ2-1	CASSVSGESGNEQFF	TGTGCCAGCAGCGTTAGCGGGGAGTCTGGCAATGAGCAGTTCTTC
TRBV2	.	.	TRBJ1-1	CASSEAVGEMNTEAFF	TGTGCCAGCAGTGAGGCGGTCGGGGAGATGAACACTGAAGCTTTCTTT
TRBV20-1	few	.	TRBJ1-4	CSASVRGNEKLFF	TGCAGTGCTAGTGTCCGGGGTAATGAAAAACTGTTTTTT
TRBV20-1	.	.	TRBJ2-1	CSARRQYYEQFF	TGCAGTGCTAGAAGGCAGTATTATGAGCAGTTCTTC
TRBV2	few	.	TRBJ1-3	CASNYGNTIYF	TGTGCCAGCAATTATGGAAACACCATATATTTT
TRBV12-3/TRBV12-4	many	.	TRBJ2-2	CASIPRITPGELFF	TGTGCCAGCATCCCCAGAATAACGCCCGGGGAGCTGTTTTTT
TRBV20-1	few	.	TRBJ2-1	CSATTDRMAALAVSYNEQFF	TGCAGTGCTACCACAGACAGGATGGCGGCCCTAGCGGTTTCCTACAATGAGCAGTTCTTC
TRBV7-2	few	.	TRBJ2-5	CASSLVGTPGQETQYF	TGTGCCAGCAGCTTAGTGGGGACGCCGGGCCAAGAGACCCAGTACTTC
TRBV28	few	TRBD2	TRBJ2-2	CASSGTSGRAGNTGELFF	TGTGCCAGCAGCGGGACTAGCGGGAGGGCCGGGAACACCGGGGAGCTGTTTTTT
TRBV6-5	few	.	TRBJ2-7	CASSFPGSYEQYF	TGTGCCAGCAGTTTTCCAGGATCCTACGAGCAGTACTTC
TRBV5-1	many	.	TRBJ2-1	CASSLYSGSYNEQFF	TGCGCCAGCAGCTTGTATAGCGGTTCCTACAATGAGCAGTTCTTC
TRBV5-5	few	.	TRBJ2-7	CASSYFQHLSYEQYF	TGTGCCAGCAGCTATTTCCAACACCTCTCCTACGAGCAGTACTTC
TRBV10-3	.	TRBD2	TRBJ2-3	CAISEGTSGKDTQYF	TGTGCCATCAGTGAGGGAACTAGCGGGAAAGATACGCAGTATTTT
TRBV15	.	.	TRBJ1-5	CATSRRDQPQHF	TGTGCCACCAGCAGGAGGGATCAGCCCCAGCATTTT
TRBV28	.	.	TRBJ1-6	CASSFVRDSPLHF	TGTGCCAGCAGTTTCGTTCGTGATTCACCCCTCCACTTT
TRBV11-2	few	TRBD2	TRBJ2-7	CASSDTSGGYEQYF	TGTGCCAGCAGCGATACTAGCGGCGGCTACGAGCAGTACTTC
TRBV20-1	once	.	TRBJ2-7	CSASPSQSSYEQYF	TGCAGTGCTAGTCCCTCACAGAGCTCCTACGAGCAGTACTTC
TRBV7-3	.	TRBD2	TRBJ2-3	CASSSLAGKDTQYF	TGTGCCAGCAGCTCCCTAGCGGGCAAAGATACGCAGTATTTT
TRBV6-5	few	.	TRBJ2-1	CASSCEQFF	TGTGCCAGCAGTTGTGAGCAGTTCTTC
TRBV5-1	few	TRBD2	TRBJ2-1	CASSALEAGGPDEQFF	TGCGCCAGCAGCGCCCTCGAAGCGGGAGGGCCTGATGAGCAGTTCTTC
TRBV5-1	many	TRBD2	TRBJ2-3	CASSYSPTSGFRTDTQYF	TGCGCCAGCAGCTACTCCCCGACTAGCGGGTTCCGCACAGATACGCAGTATTTT
TRBV2	few	.	TRBJ2-1	CASRKQEKMYNEQFF	TGTGCCAGCAGGAAACAGGAAAAAATGTACAATGAGCAGTTCTTC